This section outlines one T cell receptor beta chain sequence together with its context. Only in-frame clones appear in the TCRdb table, and some are missing; sequencing was by immunoSEQ multiplex PCR. The sample consists of around 200,000 clones, approximately 80% of them appearing once. The CDR3 covers 15 residues. V was cut by 0 bases and J by 5 bases, with 11 bases left in between. The V gene's germline CDR1 is SGDLS and CDR2 YYNGEE. This sample was included in a study of blood T cell repertoires in COVID-19. At the level of the study: Donors in the United States, Italy and Spain gave samples during acute or convalescent COVID-19.

Sequenced sample: PBMCs or T cells enriched from blood (not recorded which). V usage is TRBV9 and J usage is TRBJ1-4, with D possibly TRBD1 on 6 matching bases. This TCR derives from a woman aged 40 to 50 with acute COVID-19. Here the CDR3 DNA reads TGTGCCAGCAGCGTAGATCCAGGGGTAAATGAAAAACTGTTTTTT. Translated: CASSVDPGVNEKLFF.